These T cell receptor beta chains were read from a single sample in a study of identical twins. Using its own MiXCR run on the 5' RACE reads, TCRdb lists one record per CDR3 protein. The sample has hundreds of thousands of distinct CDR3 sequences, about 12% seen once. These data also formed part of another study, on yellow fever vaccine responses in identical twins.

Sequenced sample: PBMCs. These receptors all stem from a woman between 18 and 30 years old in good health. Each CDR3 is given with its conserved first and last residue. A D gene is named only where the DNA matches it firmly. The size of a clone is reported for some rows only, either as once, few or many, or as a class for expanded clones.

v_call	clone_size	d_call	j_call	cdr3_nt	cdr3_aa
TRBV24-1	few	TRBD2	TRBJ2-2	TGTGCCACCAGTGACGTACGACTAGCGGAGAACGCGAACACCGGGGAGCTGTTTTTT	CATSDVRLAENANTGELFF
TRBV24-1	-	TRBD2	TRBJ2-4	TGTGCCACCAGCGAGCGGGAGTCGGGCAAAAACATTCAGTACTTC	CATSERESGKNIQYF
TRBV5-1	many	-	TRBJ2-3	TGCGCCAGCAGCTTGGCGGCTAGCGGGACAGGAGATACGCAGTATTTT	CASSLAASGTGDTQYF
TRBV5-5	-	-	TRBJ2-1	TGTGCCAGCAGCTTGAACCAGGGCTGGGATCATGAGCAGTTCTTC	CASSLNQGWDHEQFF
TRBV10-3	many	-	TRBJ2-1	TGTGCCATCAGTGTGGGGCCAGCGGACAATGAGCAGTTCTTC	CAISVGPADNEQFF
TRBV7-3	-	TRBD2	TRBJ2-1	TGTGCCAGCAGCTTATTGACTAGCGGGAGACACAATGAGCAGTTCTTC	CASSLLTSGRHNEQFF
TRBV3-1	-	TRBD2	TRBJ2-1	TGTGCCAGCTCCCAGGGGGGACTAGCGATTACTGAGCAGTTCTTC	CASSQGGLAITEQFF
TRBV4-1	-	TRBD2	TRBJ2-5	TGCGCCAGCAGGGCGGGGGTGGGGAATGAGACCCAGTACTTC	CASRAGVGNETQYF
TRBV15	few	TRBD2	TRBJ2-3	TGTGCCACCAGCAGAGAAAGCGGGAGGGTTGGAGGCACAGATACGCAGTATTTT	CATSRESGRVGGTDTQYF
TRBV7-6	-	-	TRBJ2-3	TGTGCCAGCAGCTTAGTGGCAGGGGCTTCAGGGACGCAGTATTTT	CASSLVAGASGTQYF
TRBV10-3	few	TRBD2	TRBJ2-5	TGTGCCATCAGCGGACTAGCCAGAGGGGAGGAGACCCAGTACTTC	CAISGLARGEETQYF
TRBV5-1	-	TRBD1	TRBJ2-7	TGCGCCAGCAGCCGCTCCGGGACAGGGGGCGGCTACGAGCAGTACTTC	CASSRSGTGGGYEQYF
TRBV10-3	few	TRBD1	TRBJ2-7	TGTGCCATCACTCCGGACAGGAGCCACGAGCAGTACTTC	CAITPDRSHEQYF
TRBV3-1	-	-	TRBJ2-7	TGTGCCAGCAGCCAAGATCTGGGGACGGCCATTTACGAGCAGTACTTC	CASSQDLGTAIYEQYF
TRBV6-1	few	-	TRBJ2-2	TGTGCCAGTGGTGCGGATAGAGTCACCGGGGAGCTGTTTTTT	CASGADRVTGELFF
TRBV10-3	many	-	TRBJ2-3	TGTGCCATCAGATCGGACACCCTTGGCACAGATACGCAGTATTTT	CAIRSDTLGTDTQYF
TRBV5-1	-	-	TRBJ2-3	TGCGCCAGCAGCTCCGCAGCGACGGGCACAGATACGCAGTATTTT	CASSSAATGTDTQYF
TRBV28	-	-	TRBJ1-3	TGTGCCAGCAGTCCCCCGCTCGGATCTGGAAACACCATATATTTT	CASSPPLGSGNTIYF
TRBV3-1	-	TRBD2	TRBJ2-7	TGTGCCAGCAGCCAAGAATTTAGCGGGAGGGCCGGCGAGCAGTACTTC	CASSQEFSGRAGEQYF
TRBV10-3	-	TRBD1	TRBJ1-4	TGTGCCATCAGTGTATCAGGGGGGAATGAAAAACTGTTTTTT	CAISVSGGNEKLFF
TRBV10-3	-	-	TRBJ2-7	TGTGCCATCAGTGGGGTCTACGAGCAGTACTTC	CAISGVYEQYF
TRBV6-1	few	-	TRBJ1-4	TGTGCCAGCGCGGCCTGGGCTAATGAAAAACTGTTTTTT	CASAAWANEKLFF
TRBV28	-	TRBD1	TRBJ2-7	TGTTCCAGCAGTTTGAAGGACAGGATTCCCGAGCAGTACTTC	CSSSLKDRIPEQYF
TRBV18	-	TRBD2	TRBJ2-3	TGTGCCAGCTCACCAATGACTAGCGGAACTAGCACAGATACGCAGTATTTT	CASSPMTSGTSTDTQYF
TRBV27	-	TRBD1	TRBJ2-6	TGTGCCAGCAGCGCAGTTATTGTGAGGACAGGGGAGTCTGGGGCCAACGTCCTGACTTTC	CASSAVIVRTGESGANVLTF
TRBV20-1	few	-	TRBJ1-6	TGCAGTGCACCGGGACCCAATTCACCCCTCCACTTT	CSAPGPNSPLHF
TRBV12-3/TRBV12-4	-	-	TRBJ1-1	TGTGCCAGCAGGGGACGGGGAGAAACTGAAGCTTTCTTT	CASRGRGETEAFF
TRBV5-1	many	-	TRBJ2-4	TGCGCCAGCAGCTCTCATACAGGGTCAGGAAACATTCAGTACTTC	CASSSHTGSGNIQYF
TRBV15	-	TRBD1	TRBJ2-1	TGTGCCACCAGCTTTTACCGGGACAGGGGGAATGAGCAGTTCTTC	CATSFYRDRGNEQFF
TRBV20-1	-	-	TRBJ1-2	TGCAGTGCTAGAGACCCCGGCTATGGCTACACCTTC	CSARDPGYGYTF
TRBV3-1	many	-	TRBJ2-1	TGTGCCAGCAGCCAAGATCTAGCGCCTATAGAGCAGTTCTTC	CASSQDLAPIEQFF
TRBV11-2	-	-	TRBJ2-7	TGTGCCAGCAGTTCCCGACGCCTTCCCTCCTACGAGCAGTACTTC	CASSSRRLPSYEQYF
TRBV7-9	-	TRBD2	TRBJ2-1	TGTGCCAGCAGCTTAGAGGGACTAGTCCCAGGGAATGAGCAGTTCTTC	CASSLEGLVPGNEQFF
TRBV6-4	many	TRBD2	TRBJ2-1	TGTGCCAGCAGTGACCTAGCGGGGGGTAACAATGAGCAGTTCTTC	CASSDLAGGNNEQFF
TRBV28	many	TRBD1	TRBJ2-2	TGTGCCAGCAGCATTCGACAGGGGACCGGGGAGCTGTTTTTT	CASSIRQGTGELFF
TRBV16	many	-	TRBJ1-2	TGTGCCAGCAGCCAATCAGCGGGGGGCCGGGGCTACACCTTC	CASSQSAGGRGYTF
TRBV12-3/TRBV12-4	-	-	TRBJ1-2	TGTGCCAGCAGTCCCCGCCCCGGGGGTGGCTACACCTTC	CASSPRPGGGYTF
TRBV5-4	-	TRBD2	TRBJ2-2	TGTGCCTGCAGCCTGCATTTGCGGGAGGGTGGCACCGGGGAGCTGTTTTTT	CACSLHLREGGTGELFF
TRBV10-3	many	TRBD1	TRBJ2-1	TGTGCCACCCGGGACAGGGGGCTGTATGAGCAGTTCTTC	CATRDRGLYEQFF
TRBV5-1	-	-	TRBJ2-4	TGCGCCAGCAGCTTGCAACAGGGCGAAAACATTCAGTACTTC	CASSLQQGENIQYF
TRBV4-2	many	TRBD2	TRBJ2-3	TGTGCCAGCAGCCCTAGCGGGGGGGTGTTGACAGATACGCAGTATTTT	CASSPSGGVLTDTQYF
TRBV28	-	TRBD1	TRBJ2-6	TGTGCCACCGCGGGACAGGGGGCTGGGGCCAACGTCCTGACTTTC	CATAGQGAGANVLTF
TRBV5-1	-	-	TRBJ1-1	TGCGCCAGCAGCTTAAGGATTACGGAGGTTGGGGGGGCTGAAGCTTTCTTT	CASSLRITEVGGAEAFF
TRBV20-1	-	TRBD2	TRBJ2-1	TGCAGTGCTAACCTAGCGGGCCGCTCCTACAATGAGCAGTTCTTC	CSANLAGRSYNEQFF
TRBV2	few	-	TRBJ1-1	TGTGCCAGCAGTGCCACAGGGTTCAACACTGAAGCTTTCTTT	CASSATGFNTEAFF
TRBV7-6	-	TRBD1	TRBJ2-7	TGTGCCAGCAGCTTAGGGGACAGGGGAAGCGGATACAACTACGAGCAGTACTTC	CASSLGDRGSGYNYEQYF
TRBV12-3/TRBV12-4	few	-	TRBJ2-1	TGTGCCAGCAGTTTTAGCCTCTGGATTGGGACTCCCTTCAATGAGCAGTTCTTC	CASSFSLWIGTPFNEQFF